This TCR beta chain was identified in a study of blood T cells in healthy people across ages. On the study more broadly: About one barcoded TCR beta cDNA was captured per two T cells. Findings of the study overall: It was held that the diversity estimates obtained from one million T cells were underestimates. No conclusive comparison of naive versus antigen-experienced cells was possible with unsorted PBMCs.

With respect to this clonotype: The antigen is not known.

The second PCR ran 7 to 11 cycles with a sample-barcoded 5' primer and J-beta primers. Via MiXCR, TCRdb re-called the 5' RACE reads, giving one row per CDR3 protein. The profile covers around 1.5 million distinct CDR3 sequences, with about 31% appearing a single time and about 11% taken by the ten largest. This TCR derives from a woman in her 30s in good health. The sequencing input was blood.

The CDR3 spells CSAIAPFMIGDTQYF. CDR3 nucleotide sequence: TGCAGTGCTATAGCCCCCTTCATGATAGGAGATACGCAGTATTTT. The chain couples TRBV20-1 to TRBJ2-3; D remains ambiguous. CDR1 DFQATT and CDR2 SNEGSKA come from the germline V gene (reference sequence). V lost 4 bases, J lost 5 bases, and 19 bases lay in between. This CDR3 spans 15 amino acids.